A single sample gave rise to the 22 T cell receptor beta chains below, sequenced in a study of human T cells and chemical hapten exposure. Time point reported: patch test 1, 2 weeks after DPC sensitization. Noted treatment: therapeutic diphenylcyclopropenone sensitization with weekly scalp DPC. MiXCR was run by TCRdb on the RACE reads, yielding one entry per CDR3 protein. The sample includes 370,000 or so distinct CDR3 sequences, more than 4.5% of them seen just once. The starting material was whole blood, obtained in connection with sensitization to the hapten diphenylcyclopropenone (DPC). These receptor sequences come from a woman aged 45-60 years with alopecia areata. Some clones in this sample may be carry-over from other donors' samples.

This clonotype was seen many times. This chain connects TRBV12-3 or TRBV12-4 to TRBJ1-1; D might be TRBD1 (6 bases). Trimming left V 6 bases short and J 6 bases short, with 14 bases between. This CDR3 region has 13 residues. The CDR3 is CASSPGTNPEAFF. CDR3 sequence (DNA): TGTGCCAGCAGCCCCGGGACAAACCCTGAAGCTTTCTTT.

In its sample, this clonotype was seen many times. The rearrangement uses TRBV3-1 and TRBJ2-1; D possibly uses TRBD1 or TRBD2 (5 bases each). The CDR3 totals 17 residues. In germline, CDR1 is LGHDT, CDR2 YNNKEL (reference sequence). Trimming pared 4 bases from V and 7 bases from J, leaving 23 bases between. The CDR3 reads CASSPKPGPRPGNEQFF. For the CDR3, the DNA is TGTGCCAGCAGCCCCAAGCCGGGGCCTCGGCCCGGGAATGAGCAGTTCTTC.

Only a few counts were recorded for this clonotype. This chain links TRBV15 with TRBJ2-3; weak D call: TRBD1 (6 bases). V lost 0 bases, J lost 3 bases, and 22 bases lay in between. CDR1 is LNHNV and CDR2 is YYDKDF in the germline V gene (reference sequence). This CDR3 contains 19 residues. CDR3 region: CATSRDGPGTGLATDTQYF. CDR3 nucleotides: TGTGCCACCAGCAGAGATGGCCCCGGAACAGGGCTTGCTACAGATACGCAGTATTTT.

This clonotype has only a few counts. J is TRBJ1-2 and V is TRBV7-2, with 7 positions matching TRBD1. The germline CDR1 and CDR2 sequences are SGHTA and FQGNSA. V lost 2 bases to trimming and J lost 8 bases; unmatched junction nucleotides: 14. The CDR3 extends over 16 amino acids. The CDR3 DNA is TGTGCCAGCAGCTTAACCCCAGGGGTAGCAGGGGGAGGCTACACCTTC. Its translation is CASSLTPGVAGGGYTF.

The gene calls are TRBV29-1 and TRBJ1-2, with D perhaps TRBD1 (6 bases). V lost 7 bases to trimming and J lost 5 bases, with 11 bases between them. Germline assignment: CDR1 SQVTM and CDR2 ANQGSEA. This CDR3 is 11 amino acids long. The CDR3 protein is CSAGQIYGYTF. Written as DNA, the CDR3 is TGCAGCGCCGGACAGATATATGGCTACACCTTC.

This clonotype occurred a few times. The V gene is TRBV7-8, the J gene TRBJ1-4; possible D gene TRBD1, 5 bases. With 5 bases removed from V and 8 bases from J, the gap between germline ends came to 15 bases. Germline assignment: CDR1 SGHVS and CDR2 FQNEAQ. The CDR3 covers 14 residues. The chain's CDR3 is CASSPGTDREKLFF. DNA for the CDR3: TGTGCCAGCAGCCCCGGGACCGATCGGGAAAAACTGTTTTTT.

This clonotype was seen ten or more times. The V and J genes are TRBV5-8 and TRBJ2-3; the D gene is possibly TRBD2 (6 bases). V was cut by 1 base and J by 4 bases, with 7 bases left in between. This CDR3 contains 13 residues. Germline V CDR1 and CDR2: SGHTS, YDEGEE. The CDR3 reads CASSLREPDTQYF. CDR3 coding DNA: TGTGCCAGCAGCTTGCGGGAGCCAGATACGCAGTATTTT. The whole variable domain, remainder taken from reference TRBV5-8 and TRBJ2-3, is EAGVTQSPTHLIKTRGQQATLRCSPISGHTSVYWYQQALGLGLQFLLWYDEGEERNRGNFPPRFSGRQFPNYSSELNVNALELEDSALYLCASSLREPDTQYFGPGTRLTVL.

This clonotype was seen a handful of times. The chain has TRBV27 and TRBJ2-7; 9 bases align to TRBD2. The V and J ends lost 6 bases and 5 bases, in that order; junction bases with no gene match: 11. The CDR3 sequence is 15 residues long. Per the germline V gene, CDR1 is MNHEY and CDR2 is SMNVEV (reference sequence). In nucleotides, the CDR3 is TGTGCCAGCAGCCCGGGGAGCGGGAGGCCCCACGAGCAGTACTTC. Translating gives CASSPGSGRPHEQYF.

This clonotype was detected ten times or more. The chain has TRBV11-3 and TRBJ2-5; the match to TRBD1 covers 7 bases. With V trimmed by 3 bases and J by 1 base, 5 bases remained unmatched. Looked up from germline, CDR1 is SGHNT and CDR2 is YENEEA. The CDR3 is 15 residues long. Here the CDR3 reads CASSLGQGVQETQYF. CDR3 DNA: TGTGCCAGCAGCTTGGGGCAGGGGGTCCAAGAGACCCAGTACTTC.

At least ten counts were recorded for this clonotype. This chain uses TRBV9 with TRBJ1-1, with D unresolved. Trimming removed 0 bases at V and 2 bases at J, with 5 bases between. CDR1 and CDR2 from the germline V gene are SGDLS and YYNGEE. CDR3 length: 13 amino acids. Written as DNA, the CDR3 is TGTGCCAGCAGCGTAGAGCCCAACACTGAAGCTTTCTTT. Its protein is CASSVEPNTEAFF.

The chain has TRBV5-4 and TRBJ1-3; D uncertain. The germline V gene encodes CDR1 SGHNT and CDR2 YYREEE (reference sequence). V lost 2 bases, J lost 4 bases, and 7 bases lay in between. The CDR3 runs to 13 residues. The CDR3 protein is CASSFRGGNTIYF. As DNA, the CDR3 is TGTGCCAGCAGCTTCCGCGGGGGAAACACCATATATTTT.

There are many counts of this clonotype. The chain recombines TRBV6-5 with TRBJ1-5, with a weak D call TRBD1 (6 bases). Trimming took 6 bases from V and 2 from J, leaving 14 bases between them. Germline lookup yields CDR1 MNHEY and CDR2 SVGAGI. This CDR3 has 15 residues. CDR3 DNA: TGTGCCAGCAGGGAACAGGGTTTTGGCAATCAGCCCCAGCATTTT. This gives the protein CASREQGFGNQPQHF.

The chain carries TRBV4-1 and TRBJ2-5; perhaps D is TRBD1 or TRBD2 (7 bases each). This CDR3 comprises 19 residues. CDR1 is MGHRA, CDR2 YSYEKL, per germline. V lost 3 bases and J 0 bases, leaving 23 bases between the germline ends. The CDR3 nucleotides read TGCGCCAGCAGCCACCCAGGGGGGGGGCTCAATTCGTACCAAGAGACCCAGTACTTC. This encodes CASSHPGGGLNSYQETQYF.

This clonotype was seen at least ten times. CDR3 sequence: CASSEVTQEAFF. The CDR3 region has the DNA TGTGCCAGCAGTGAAGTAACGCAGGAAGCTTTCTTT. The chain has TRBV6-1 and TRBJ1-1; D ambiguous. In germline, CDR1 is MNHNS, CDR2 SASEGT. The CDR3 is 12 amino acids. The ends were cut back, 1 base at V and 8 bases at J, with 8 bases in the middle.

In DNA, the CDR3 is TGTGCCAGCAGAGGCACCGAAGGGGGCGGACAGCCCCAGCATTTT. It yields the protein CASRGTEGGGQPQHF. The chain couples TRBV6-1 to TRBJ1-5; 7 nucleotides align to TRBD1. V lost 6 bases, J lost 7 bases, and 12 bases stayed unmatched. CDR1 is MNHNS, CDR2 SASEGT, per germline. The CDR3 extends over 15 amino acids.

Notes on this clonotype: A single base separates this from a much larger clone, so it may be a read error. Without the conserved terminal phenylalanine or tryptophan, this CDR3 likely stems from a read error. This chain uses TRBV28 with TRBJ2-7; 7 bases map to TRBD1. Germline values: CDR1 MDHEN, CDR2 SYDVKM. After removal of 6 bases from V and 5 bases from J, the junction contained 10 bases not matched to a gene. The CDR3 runs 14 residues. The CDR3 nucleotides read TGTGCCAGCAGCCTCGACAGGGCACGGAACGAGCAGTACCTC. It yields the protein CASSLDRARNEQYL.

Remarks on this clonotype: A much larger clone lies a single base off, so this may be a read error. The rearrangement uses TRBV18 and TRBJ2-7; D might be TRBD2 (5 bases). The CDR3 covers 15 residues. Germline CDR1 and CDR2: KGHSH and LQKENI. Trimming cost V 1 base and J 9 bases, with 19 bases left between them. The CDR3 reads CASSPRTGPTRGQYF. The CDR3 DNA reads as TGTGCCAGCTCACCACGGACCGGGCCTACTCGGGGGCAGTACTTC.

This clonotype was seen many times. The rearrangement joins TRBV10-3 to TRBJ1-1; perhaps TRBD1 as D (5 bases). The V gene's germline CDR1 is ENHRY and CDR2 SYGVKD. V shed 6 bases and J shed 3 bases, with 14 bases lying between them. The CDR3 has 14 residues. The CDR3, as DNA: TGTGCCATCAGCCCTCGCAGGGCGGACACTGAAGCTTTCTTT. Translation: CAISPRRADTEAFF.

This clonotype was seen only a few times. V gene TRBV6-6 combines with J gene TRBJ1-5; 7 nucleotides agree with TRBD1. Germline CDR1 reads MNHNY; CDR2 reads SVGAGI (reference sequence). The CDR3 consists of 16 residues. With V trimmed by 6 bases and J by 0 bases, 8 bases remained unmatched. CDR3 loop: CASSPLGQVSNQPQHF. CDR3 nucleotides: TGTGCCAGCAGCCCCCTCGGACAGGTTAGCAATCAGCCCCAGCATTTT.

This sequence joins TRBV15 and TRBJ1-1; 7 positions agree with TRBD1. In germline, CDR1 is LNHNV, CDR2 YYDKDF (reference sequence). Trimming removed 0 bases from V and 5 bases from J; junction bases left unmatched: 6. The CDR3 consists of 15 residues. CDR3 loop: CATSREQGRGTEAFF. In DNA, the CDR3 is TGTGCCACCAGCAGAGAACAGGGGAGAGGTACTGAAGCTTTCTTT.

The sample holds many counts of this clonotype. The V and J genes are TRBV29-1 and TRBJ1-2; 9 bases fit TRBD1. Germline assignment: CDR1 SQVTM and CDR2 ANQGSEA. J lost 4 bases, V lost 4 bases, and 1 base had no gene match. CDR3 length equals 12 residues. The CDR3 nucleotides read TGCAGCGTTGCGGGACAGGGCTATGGCTACACCTTC. Translating it yields CSVAGQGYGYTF.

This clonotype was detected many times. This sequence joins TRBV21-1 and TRBJ2-5; the D call in the table, TRBD1, was not verified against the DNA. TRBV21-1 is a documented pseudogene. There are 13 residues in the CDR3. CDR3 sequence: CARAGGQQETQYF. Here the CDR3 DNA reads TGTGCCAGAGCAGGGGGGCAGCAAGAGACCCAGTACTTC.